This T cell receptor (beta chain) was recorded in a study of OX40 agonist ivuxolimab in advanced cancers. Study-level background: It was ivuxolimab, an agonistic anti-OX40 (CD134) antibody, that patients were treated with.

Clones were sequenced by immunoSEQ multiplex PCR, and TCRdb holds only the in-frame ones, with some missing. The sample carries around 97,000 clones, 80% to 90% recorded once. Patients with autoimmune history or systemic immunosuppression were excluded. The CDR3 runs to 14 residues. Germline V lookup: CDR1 MNHNY, CDR2 SVGAGI (reference sequence). V was cut by 2 bases and J by 0 bases, with 5 bases left in between. The chain employs TRBV6-6 and TRBJ1-5, with D uncertain. The input for sequencing was CD4+ or CD8+ T cells sorted from blood, taken in a trial of the OX40 agonist ivuxolimab. This receptor was taken from an adult with an advanced solid tumor such as melanoma, head and neck, liver or kidney cancer. DNA for the CDR3: TGTGCCAGCAGTTACCAGAATAGCAATCAGCCCCAGCATTTT. Its translation is CASSYQNSNQPQHF.